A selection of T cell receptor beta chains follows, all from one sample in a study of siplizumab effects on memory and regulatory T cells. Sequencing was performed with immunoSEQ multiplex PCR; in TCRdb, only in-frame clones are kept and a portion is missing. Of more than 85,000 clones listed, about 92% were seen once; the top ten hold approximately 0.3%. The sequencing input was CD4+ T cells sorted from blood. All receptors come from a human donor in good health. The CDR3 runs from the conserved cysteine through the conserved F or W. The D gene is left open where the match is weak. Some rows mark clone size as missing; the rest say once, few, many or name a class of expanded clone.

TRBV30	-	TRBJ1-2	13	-	TGTGCCTGGAGTGTATTGGGGAGGGCTGGCTACACCTTC	CAWSVLGRAGYTF
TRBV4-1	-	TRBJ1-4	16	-	TGCGCCAGCAGCCACCTATGGGCAGCTACAAATGAAAAACTGTTTTTT	CASSHLWAATNEKLFF
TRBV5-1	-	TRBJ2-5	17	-	TGCGCCAGCAGCTTGATAGGGTCAAGTGCCAAACAAGAGACCCAGTACTTC	CASSLIGSSAKQETQYF
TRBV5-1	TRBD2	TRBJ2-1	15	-	TGCGCCAGCAGCTTGGGAGCGCGGGGGGGAACTGAGCAGTTCTTC	CASSLGARGGTEQFF
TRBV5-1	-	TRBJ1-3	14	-	TGCGCCAGCAGCCTAACAGCGGGCGGGAACACCATATATTTT	CASSLTAGGNTIYF
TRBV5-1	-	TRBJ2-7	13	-	TGCGCCAGCAGCTTCTCGGCCTCACTAGAGCAGTACTTC	CASSFSASLEQYF
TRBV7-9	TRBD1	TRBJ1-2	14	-	TGTGCCAGCAGCAGCCCGGGACAGTACTATGGCTACACCTTC	CASSSPGQYYGYTF
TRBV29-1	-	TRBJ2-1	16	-	TGCAGCGTTGAACCCGGGCAGAGAAGCTCCTACAATGAGCAGTTCTTC	CSVEPGQRSSYNEQFF
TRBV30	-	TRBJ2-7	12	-	TGTGCCTGGAGTGTAGGAGGGTACGAGCAGTACTTC	CAWSVGGYEQYF
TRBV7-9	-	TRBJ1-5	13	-	TGTGCCAGCAGCTTAGATAGTAATCAGCCCCAGCATTTT	CASSLDSNQPQHF
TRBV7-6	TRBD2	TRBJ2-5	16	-	TGTGCCAGCAGCCCGCAGGGTGGCGGGAGACAAGAGACCCAGTACTTC	CASSPQGGGRQETQYF
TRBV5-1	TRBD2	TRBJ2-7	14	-	TGCGCCAGCAGCTTTGGACTAGCGCCCTTCGAGCAGTACTTC	CASSFGLAPFEQYF
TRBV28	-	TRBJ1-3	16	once	TGTGCCAGCAGTTTGGGGGGTTTGTTCTCTGGAAACACCATATATTTT	CASSLGGLFSGNTIYF
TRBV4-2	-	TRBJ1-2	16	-	TGTGCCAGCAGCCAAGATACGGGGGCGAAGAACTATGGCTACACCTTC	CASSQDTGAKNYGYTF
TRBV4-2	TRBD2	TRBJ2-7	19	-	TGTGCCAGCAGCCTCGAGGTTGGGACTAGCGGGTTGGGGGCCTACGAGCAGTACTTC	CASSLEVGTSGLGAYEQYF
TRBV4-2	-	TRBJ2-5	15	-	TGTGCCAGCAGCCCCCGAGCGAGGGGGCAAGAGACCCAGTACTTC	CASSPRARGQETQYF
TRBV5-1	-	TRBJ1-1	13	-	TGCGCCAGCAGCTCCCGGGTGGGGACTGAAGCTTTCTTT	CASSSRVGTEAFF
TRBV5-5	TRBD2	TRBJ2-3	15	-	TGTGCCAGCAGCTTACTGGCGGGAGGCGCAGATACGCAGTATTTT	CASSLLAGGADTQYF
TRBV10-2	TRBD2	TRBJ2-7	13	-	TGCGCCAGCAGCTTACTAGCGGGGGCCGAGCAGTACTTC	CASSLLAGAEQYF
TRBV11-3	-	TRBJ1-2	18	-	TGTGCCAGCAGCTTCTCGTTAAGGACAGCCTTGTCCCCCTATGGCTACACCTTC	CASSFSLRTALSPYGYTF
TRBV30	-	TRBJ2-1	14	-	TGTGCCTGGAACGCGGGGGCCACCTACAATGAGCAGTTCTTC	CAWNAGATYNEQFF
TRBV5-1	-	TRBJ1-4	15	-	TGCGCCAGCAGCCCCGGGGGGGGATTAAATGAAAAACTGTTTTTT	CASSPGGGLNEKLFF
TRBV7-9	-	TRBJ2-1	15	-	TGTGCCAGCAGCTTAGACAGGCTCGAAATCGATGAGCAGTTCTTC	CASSLDRLEIDEQFF
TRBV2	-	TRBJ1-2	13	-	TGTGCCAGCAGCGCTCGACAGAAATATGGCTACACCTTC	CASSARQKYGYTF
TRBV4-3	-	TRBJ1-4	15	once	TGCGCCAGCAGCCAGAGGCCGAAATCTGGGGAAAAACTGTTTTTT	CASSQRPKSGEKLFF
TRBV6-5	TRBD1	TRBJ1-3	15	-	TGTGCCAGCAGTTACTCGGACAGGGGAGGAAACACCATATATTTT	CASSYSDRGGNTIYF
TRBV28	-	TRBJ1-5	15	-	TGTGCCAGCAGTTTCCCGGGACCCTTGGGACAGCCCCAGCATTTT	CASSFPGPLGQPQHF
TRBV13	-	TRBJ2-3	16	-	TGTGCCAGCAGCGGCGGGGCCCGGGAGTCCGATGGTACGCAGTATTTT	CASSGGARESDGTQYF
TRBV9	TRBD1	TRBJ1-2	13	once	TGTGCCAGCAGTACAGGGGCAATAGGTGGCTACACCTTC	CASSTGAIGGYTF
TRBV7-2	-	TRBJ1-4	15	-	TGTGCCAGCAGCTTATCGGAGACAACAATTGAAAAACTGTTTTTT	CASSLSETTIEKLFF
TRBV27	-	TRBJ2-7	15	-	TGTGCCAGCAGTCCCGAGCGACAGACACGGGACGAGCAGTACTTC	CASSPERQTRDEQYF
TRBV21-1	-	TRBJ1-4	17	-	TGTGCCAGCATAAAAGGGGGTGGAGGGTGTTCGAATGAAAAACTGTTTTTT	CASIKGGGGCSNEKLFF
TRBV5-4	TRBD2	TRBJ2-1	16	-	TGTGCCAGCAGCACCCGGACTAGCGGCTCCTACAATGAGCAGTTCTTC	CASSTRTSGSYNEQFF
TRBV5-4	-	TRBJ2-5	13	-	TGTGCCAGCAGCTTGGGGGAGTACGGCCAGCAGTACTTC	CASSLGEYGQQYF
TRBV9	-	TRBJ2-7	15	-	TGTGCCAGCACCCCCAGCCCCGGGGCCTCCTACGAGCAGTACTTC	CASTPSPGASYEQYF
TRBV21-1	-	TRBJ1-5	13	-	TGTGCCAGCAGGATACATAGCAATCAGCCCCAGCATTTT	CASRIHSNQPQHF
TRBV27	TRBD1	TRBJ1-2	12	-	TGTGCCAGCGGGGTAGGGGGCGGTGGCTACACCTTC	CASGVGGGGYTF
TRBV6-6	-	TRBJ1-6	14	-	TGTGCCAGCAGGGGGAGCTCCTATAATTCACCCCTCCACTTT	CASRGSSYNSPLHF
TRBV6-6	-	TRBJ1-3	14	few	TGTGCCAGCAGTCTCCAGGGTGCTGGAAACACCATATATTTT	CASSLQGAGNTIYF
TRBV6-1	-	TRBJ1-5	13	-	TGTGCCAGCAGTGTTCCCAGCAATCAGCCCCAGCATTTT	CASSVPSNQPQHF
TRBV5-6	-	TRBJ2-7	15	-	TGTGCCAGCAGCGATAGCGGAGGGAGCCTTTACGAGCAGTACTTC	CASSDSGGSLYEQYF
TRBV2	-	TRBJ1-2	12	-	TGTGCCAGCAGTGAGACCAACTATGGCTACACCTTC	CASSETNYGYTF
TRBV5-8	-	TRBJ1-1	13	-	TGTGCCAGCAGCTTGCTTCTGAACACTGAAGCTTTCTTT	CASSLLLNTEAFF
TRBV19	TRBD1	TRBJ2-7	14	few	TGTGCCAGTAGTCCAGGGGACAGATACTACGAGCAGTACTTC	CASSPGDRYYEQYF
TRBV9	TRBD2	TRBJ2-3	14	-	TGTGCCAGCACGCGCGGGGGGGCGGAAGATACGCAGTATTTT	CASTRGGAEDTQYF
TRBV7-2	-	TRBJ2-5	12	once	TGTGCCAGCAGCCGAGGTCAAGAGACCCAGTACTTC	CASSRGQETQYF
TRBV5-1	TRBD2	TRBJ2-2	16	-	TGCGCCAGCAGCTTGTTAGCGGGAGGGAACACCGGGGAGCTGTTTTTT	CASSLLAGGNTGELFF
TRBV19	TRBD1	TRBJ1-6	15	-	TGTGCCAGTAGTTCTACAGGGGCGGATAATTCACCCCTCCACTTT	CASSSTGADNSPLHF
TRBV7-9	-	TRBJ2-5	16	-	TGTGCCAGCAGCTTCCCTCGTGGCCAAGCAAGAGAGACCCAGTACTTC	CASSFPRGQARETQYF
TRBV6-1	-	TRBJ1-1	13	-	TGTGCCAGCCAGATGGGGGCCAGAACTGAAGCTTTCTTT	CASQMGARTEAFF
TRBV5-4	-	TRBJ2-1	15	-	TGTGCCAGCAGCCAGGACAGTCCCTCCTACAATGAGCAGTTCTTC	CASSQDSPSYNEQFF
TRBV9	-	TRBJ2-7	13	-	TGTGCCAGCAGCGTAGGGGATATTGGACATCAGTACTTC	CASSVGDIGHQYF
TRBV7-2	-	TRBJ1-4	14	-	TGTGCCAGCAGCTTATCGTCCTATGGGTCTGAACTGTTTTTT	CASSLSSYGSELFF
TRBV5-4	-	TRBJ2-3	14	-	TGTGCCAGCAGCCCTTCAGCCGTCACAGATACGCAGTATTTT	CASSPSAVTDTQYF
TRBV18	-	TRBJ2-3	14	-	TGTGCCAGCTCCACAGCTTGGGGCTCAGATACGCAGTATTTT	CASSTAWGSDTQYF
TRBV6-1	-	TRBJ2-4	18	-	TGTGCCAGCAGTGAATTTGCGGGGTCGGGTGCGGCCAAAAACATTCAGTACTTC	CASSEFAGSGAAKNIQYF